This T cell receptor (beta chain) was captured by sequencing in a study of shared clonotypes between healthy human individuals. Points from the study as a whole: In this cohort, only blood was sampled, and tissue repertoires likely differ.

Running of the assay took place at deep level. Each replicate PCR on the sorted subsets used around 200 ng DNA (around 30,000 T cell genomes). Assay used: immunoSEQ multiplex PCR; TCRdb lists only in-frame clones, some missing. The table includes around 1.9 million clones, about 92% detected once. The V gene lost 3 bases and the J gene lost 5 bases, with 17 bases spanning the gap. The CDR3 runs 16 residues. Per the germline V gene, CDR1 is SGDLS and CDR2 is YYNGEE. A note on this clone: Antigen: not known.

Naive CD8 cells lacked CD45RO and underwent positive selection for CCR7, leaving out terminally differentiated effector memory CD45RA+ cells. The chain uses TRBV9 and TRBJ2-2; either TRBD1 or TRBD2 may fit D (5 bases each). The source material was naive CD8+ T cells from PBMCs. The clonotype comes from a man aged 18 to 29 in good health. Some clones in this sample may be carry-over from other donors' samples. CDR3 nucleotide sequence: TGTGCCAGCAGCGCATGGGACCACCCGGGAACCGGGGAGCTGTTTTTT. Its protein is CASSAWDHPGTGELFF. Full variable domain (outside the CDR3, taken from reference TRBV9 and TRBJ2-2): DSGVTQTPKHLITATGQRVTLRCSPRSGDLSVYWYQQSLDQGLQFLIQYYNGEERAKGNILERFSAQQFPDLHSELNLSSLELGDSALYFCASSAWDHPGTGELFFGEGSRLTVL.